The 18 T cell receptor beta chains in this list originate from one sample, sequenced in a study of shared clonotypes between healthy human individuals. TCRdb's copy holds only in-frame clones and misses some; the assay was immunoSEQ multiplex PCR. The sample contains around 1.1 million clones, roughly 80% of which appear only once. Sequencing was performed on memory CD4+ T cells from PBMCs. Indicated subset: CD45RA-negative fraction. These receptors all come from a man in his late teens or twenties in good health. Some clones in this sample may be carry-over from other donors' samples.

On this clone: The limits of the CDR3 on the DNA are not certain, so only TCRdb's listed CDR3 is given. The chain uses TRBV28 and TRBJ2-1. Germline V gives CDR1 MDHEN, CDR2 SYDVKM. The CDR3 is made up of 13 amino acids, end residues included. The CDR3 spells CASSTSALNEQFF.

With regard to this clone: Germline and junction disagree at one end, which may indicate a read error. CDR3 nucleotide sequence: TGTGCCAGCAGTTTTGGTGGAGCTAGCAGAGATACGCAGTATTTT. Protein: CASSFGGASRDTQYF. V is TRBV5-6 and J is TRBJ2-3; the D gene is possibly TRBD2 (5 bases). CDR1 is SGHDT and CDR2 is YYEEEE in the germline V gene. This CDR3 is 15 amino acids long.

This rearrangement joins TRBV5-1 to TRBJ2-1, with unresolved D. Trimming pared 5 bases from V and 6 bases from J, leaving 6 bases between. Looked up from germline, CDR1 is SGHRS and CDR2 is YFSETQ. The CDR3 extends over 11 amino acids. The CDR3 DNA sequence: TGCGCCAGCAGATCCGGCAATGAGCAGTTCTTC. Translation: CASRSGNEQFF. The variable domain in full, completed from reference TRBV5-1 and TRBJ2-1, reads KAGVTQTPRYLIKTRGQQVTLSCSPISGHRSVSWYQQTPGQGLQFLFEYFSETQRNKGNFPGRFSGRQFSNSRSEMNVSTLELGDSALYLCASRSGNEQFFGPGTRLTVL.

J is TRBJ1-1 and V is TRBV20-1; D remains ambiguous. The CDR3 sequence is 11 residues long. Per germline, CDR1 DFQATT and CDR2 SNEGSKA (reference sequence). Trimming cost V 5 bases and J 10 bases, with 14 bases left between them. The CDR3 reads CSAAFRKSAFF. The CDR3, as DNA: TGCAGTGCTGCCTTCAGGAAATCAGCTTTCTTT.

The CDR3 reads CSAKGQEQFF. The CDR3 bases are TGCAGTGCTAAGGGACAGGAGCAGTTCTTC. The chain joins TRBV20-1 to TRBJ2-1; TRBD1 aligns across 7 bases. The length of the CDR3 is 10 residues. The V gene end was trimmed by 4 bases and the J gene end by 10 bases; junction bases not matched to a gene: 1. Germline V CDR1 and CDR2: DFQATT, SNEGSKA (reference sequence).

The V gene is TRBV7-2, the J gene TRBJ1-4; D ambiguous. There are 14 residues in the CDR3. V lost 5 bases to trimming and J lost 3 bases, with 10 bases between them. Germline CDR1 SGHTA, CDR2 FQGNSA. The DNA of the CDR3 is TGTGCCAGCAGCCCGGTGATCTCTAATGAAAAACTGTTTTTT. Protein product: CASSPVISNEKLFF. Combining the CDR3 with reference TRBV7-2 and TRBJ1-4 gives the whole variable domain GAGVSQSPSNKVTEKGKDVELRCDPISGHTALYWYRQSLGQGLEFLIYFQGNSAPDKSGLPSDRFSAERTGGSVSTLTIQRTQQEDSAVYLCASSPVISNEKLFFGSGTQLSVL.

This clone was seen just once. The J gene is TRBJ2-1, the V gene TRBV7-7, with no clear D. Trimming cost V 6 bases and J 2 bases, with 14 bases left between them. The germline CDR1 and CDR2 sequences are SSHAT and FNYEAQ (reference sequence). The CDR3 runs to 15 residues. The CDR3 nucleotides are TGTGCCAGCAGTATGCATATGAGCACCTACAATGAGCAGTTCTTC. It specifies CASSMHMSTYNEQFF.

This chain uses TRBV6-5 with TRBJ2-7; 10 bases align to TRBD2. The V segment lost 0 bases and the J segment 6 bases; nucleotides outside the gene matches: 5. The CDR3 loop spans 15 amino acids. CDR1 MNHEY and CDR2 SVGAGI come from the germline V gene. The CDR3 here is CASSYSASGSSEQYF. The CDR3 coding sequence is TGTGCCAGCAGTTACTCGGCTAGCGGGAGTTCCGAGCAGTACTTC.

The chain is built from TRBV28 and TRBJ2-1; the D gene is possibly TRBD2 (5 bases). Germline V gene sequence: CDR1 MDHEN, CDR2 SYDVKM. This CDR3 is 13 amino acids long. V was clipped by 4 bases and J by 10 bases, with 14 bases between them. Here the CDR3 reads CASSSPGLLEQFF. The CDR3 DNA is TGTGCCAGCAGTTCCCCTGGACTGTTGGAGCAGTTCTTC. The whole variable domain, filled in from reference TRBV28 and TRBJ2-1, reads DVKVTQSSRYLVKRTGEKVFLECVQDMDHENMFWYRQDPGLGLRLIYFSYDVKMKEKGDIPEGYSVSREKKERFSLILESASTNQTSMYLCASSSPGLLEQFFGPGTRLTVL.

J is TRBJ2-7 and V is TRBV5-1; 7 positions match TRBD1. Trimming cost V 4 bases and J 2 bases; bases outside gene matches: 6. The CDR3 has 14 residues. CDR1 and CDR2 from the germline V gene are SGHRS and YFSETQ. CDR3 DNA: TGCGCCAGCAGCACGCCGGACAGGACCTACGAGCAGTACTTC. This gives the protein CASSTPDRTYEQYF.

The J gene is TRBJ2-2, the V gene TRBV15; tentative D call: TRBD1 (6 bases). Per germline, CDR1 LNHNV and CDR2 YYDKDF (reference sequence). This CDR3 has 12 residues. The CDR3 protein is CGSQGNTGELFF. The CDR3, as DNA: TGTGGGTCACAGGGGAACACCGGGGAGCTGTTTTTT.

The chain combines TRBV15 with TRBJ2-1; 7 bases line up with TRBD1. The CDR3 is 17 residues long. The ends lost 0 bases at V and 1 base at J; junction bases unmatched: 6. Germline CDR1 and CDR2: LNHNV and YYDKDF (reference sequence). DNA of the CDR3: TGTGCCACCAGCAGAGATGCCGGGACAGCTTCCTACAATGAGCAGTTCTTC. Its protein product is CATSRDAGTASYNEQFF. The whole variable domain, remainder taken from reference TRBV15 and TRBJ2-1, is DAMVIQNPRYQVTQFGKPVTLSCSQTLNHNVMYWYQQKSSQAPKLLFHYYDKDFNNEADTPDNFQSRRPNTSFCFLDIRSPGLGDTAMYLCATSRDAGTASYNEQFFGPGTRLTVL.

CDR3 DNA sequence: TGTGCCAGCTCACCACCGGGACTCAGTCAGAATGAGCAGTTCTTC. Its protein product is CASSPPGLSQNEQFF. The chain recombines TRBV18 with TRBJ2-1; tentative D call: TRBD2 (6 bases). V was shortened by 0 bases and J by 7 bases, with 13 bases between the two germline ends. CDR3 length equals 15 residues. Germline assignment: CDR1 KGHSH and CDR2 LQKENI.

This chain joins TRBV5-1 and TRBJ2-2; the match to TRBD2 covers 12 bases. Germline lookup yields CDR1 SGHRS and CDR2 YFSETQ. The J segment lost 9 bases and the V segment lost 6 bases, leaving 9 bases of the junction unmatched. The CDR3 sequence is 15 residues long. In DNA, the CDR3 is TGCGCCAGCACCCCTAGCGGGAGGGCCATGCGGGAGCTGTTTTTT. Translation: CASTPSGRAMRELFF. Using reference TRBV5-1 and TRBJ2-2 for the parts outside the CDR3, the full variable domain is KAGVTQTPRYLIKTRGQQVTLSCSPISGHRSVSWYQQTPGQGLQFLFEYFSETQRNKGNFPGRFSGRQFSNSRSEMNVSTLELGDSALYLCASTPSGRAMRELFFGEGSRLTVL.

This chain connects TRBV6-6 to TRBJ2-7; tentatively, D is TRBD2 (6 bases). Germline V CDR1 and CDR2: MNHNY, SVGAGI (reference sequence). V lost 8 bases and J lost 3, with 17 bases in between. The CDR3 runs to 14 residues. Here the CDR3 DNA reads TGTGCCAGCCAATACCCAGGGACTTTCTACGAGCAGTACTTC. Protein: CASQYPGTFYEQYF.

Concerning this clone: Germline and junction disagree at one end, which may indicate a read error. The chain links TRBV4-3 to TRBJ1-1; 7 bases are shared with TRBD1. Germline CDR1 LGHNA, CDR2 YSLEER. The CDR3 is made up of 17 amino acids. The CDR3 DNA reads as TGCGCCAGCAGCCAAGGGAACAGGGGTTTTGGGAACATTGAAGCTTTCTTT. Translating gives CASSQGNRGFGNIEAFF.

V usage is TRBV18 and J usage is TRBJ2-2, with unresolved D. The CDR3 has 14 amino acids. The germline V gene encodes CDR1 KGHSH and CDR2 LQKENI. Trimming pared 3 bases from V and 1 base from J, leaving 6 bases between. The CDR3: CASSPGENTGELFF. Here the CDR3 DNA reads TGTGCCAGCTCACCTGGCGAGAACACCGGGGAGCTGTTTTTT.

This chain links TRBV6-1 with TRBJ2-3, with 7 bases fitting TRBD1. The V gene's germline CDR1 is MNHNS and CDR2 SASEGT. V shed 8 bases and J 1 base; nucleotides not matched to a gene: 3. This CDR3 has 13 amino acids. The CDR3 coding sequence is TGTGCCAGCCTTACAGGGGGCACAGATACGCAGTATTTT. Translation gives CASLTGGTDTQYF.